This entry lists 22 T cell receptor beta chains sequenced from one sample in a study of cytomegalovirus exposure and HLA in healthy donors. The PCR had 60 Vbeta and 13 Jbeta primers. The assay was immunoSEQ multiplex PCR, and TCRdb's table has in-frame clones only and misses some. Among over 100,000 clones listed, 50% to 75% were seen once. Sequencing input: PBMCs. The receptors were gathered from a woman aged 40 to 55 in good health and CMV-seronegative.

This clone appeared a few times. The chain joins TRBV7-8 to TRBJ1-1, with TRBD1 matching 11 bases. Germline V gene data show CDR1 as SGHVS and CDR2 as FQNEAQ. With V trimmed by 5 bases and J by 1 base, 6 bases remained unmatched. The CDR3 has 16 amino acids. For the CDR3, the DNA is TGTGCCAGCAGCCCGGACAGGGGGCAGAGGAACACTGAAGCTTTCTTT. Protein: CASSPDRGQRNTEAFF.

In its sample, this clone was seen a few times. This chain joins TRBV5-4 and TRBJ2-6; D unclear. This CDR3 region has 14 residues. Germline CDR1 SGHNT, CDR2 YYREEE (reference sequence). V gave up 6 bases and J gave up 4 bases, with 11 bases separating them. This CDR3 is CASTTYSGANVLTF. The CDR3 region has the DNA TGTGCCAGCACCACTTACTCCGGGGCCAACGTCCTGACTTTC.

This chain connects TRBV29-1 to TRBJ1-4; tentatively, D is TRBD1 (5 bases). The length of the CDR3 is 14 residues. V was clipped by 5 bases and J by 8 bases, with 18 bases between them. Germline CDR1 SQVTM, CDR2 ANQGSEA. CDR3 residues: CSVLAGTQGEKLFF. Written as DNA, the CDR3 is TGCAGCGTTCTCGCCGGGACTCAGGGAGAAAAACTGTTTTTT.

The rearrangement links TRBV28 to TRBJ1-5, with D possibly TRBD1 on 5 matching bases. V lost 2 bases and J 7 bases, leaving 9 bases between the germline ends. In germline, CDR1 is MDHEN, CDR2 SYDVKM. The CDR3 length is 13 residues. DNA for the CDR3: TGTGCCAGCAGTTTAGGGGGGGTACAGCCCCAGCATTTT. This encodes CASSLGGVQPQHF.

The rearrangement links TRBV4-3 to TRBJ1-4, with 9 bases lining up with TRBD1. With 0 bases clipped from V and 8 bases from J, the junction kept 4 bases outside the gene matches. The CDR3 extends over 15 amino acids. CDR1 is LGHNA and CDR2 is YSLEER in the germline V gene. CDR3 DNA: TGCGCCAGCAGCCAAGAGAGGGGGACAGGGGAAAAACTGTTTTTT. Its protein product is CASSQERGTGEKLFF.

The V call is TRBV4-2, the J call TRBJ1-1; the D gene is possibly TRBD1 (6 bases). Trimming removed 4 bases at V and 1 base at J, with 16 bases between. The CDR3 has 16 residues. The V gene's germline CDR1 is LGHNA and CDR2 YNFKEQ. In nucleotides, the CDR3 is TGTGCCAGCAGCCTTCCCCGTACAGGGCAGAACACTGAAGCTTTCTTT. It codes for CASSLPRTGQNTEAFF.

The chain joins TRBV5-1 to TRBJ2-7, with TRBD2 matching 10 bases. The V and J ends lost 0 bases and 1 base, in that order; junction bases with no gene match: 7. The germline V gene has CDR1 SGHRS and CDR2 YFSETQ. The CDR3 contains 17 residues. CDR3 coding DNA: TGCGCCAGCAGCTTGGGGAGGAGCGGGGGGGGATCCTACGAGCAGTACTTC. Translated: CASSLGRSGGGSYEQYF.

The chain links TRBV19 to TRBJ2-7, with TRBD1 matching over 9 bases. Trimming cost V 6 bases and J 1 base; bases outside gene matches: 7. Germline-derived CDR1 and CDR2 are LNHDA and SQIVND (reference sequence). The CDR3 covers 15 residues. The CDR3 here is CASRDRDRASYEQYF. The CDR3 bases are TGTGCCAGTAGGGACCGGGACAGGGCGTCCTACGAGCAGTACTTC.

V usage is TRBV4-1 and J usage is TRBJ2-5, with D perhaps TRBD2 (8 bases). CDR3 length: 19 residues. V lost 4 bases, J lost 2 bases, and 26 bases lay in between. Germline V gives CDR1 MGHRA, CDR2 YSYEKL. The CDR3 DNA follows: TGCGCCAGCAGCCCGGGACAGCGAAACGAGCGGGGGAGACAAGAGACCCAGTACTTC. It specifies CASSPGQRNERGRQETQYF.

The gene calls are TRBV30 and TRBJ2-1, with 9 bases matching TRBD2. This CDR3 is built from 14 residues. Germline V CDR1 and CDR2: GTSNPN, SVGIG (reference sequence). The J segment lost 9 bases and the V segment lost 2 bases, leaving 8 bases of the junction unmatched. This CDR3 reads CAWSWAGGPGEQFF. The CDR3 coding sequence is TGTGCCTGGAGTTGGGCGGGGGGGCCCGGTGAGCAGTTCTTC.

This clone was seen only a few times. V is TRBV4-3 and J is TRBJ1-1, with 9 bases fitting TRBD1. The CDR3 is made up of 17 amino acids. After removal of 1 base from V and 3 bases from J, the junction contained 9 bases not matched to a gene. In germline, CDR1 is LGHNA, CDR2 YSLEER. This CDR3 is CASSQGGTGWKDTEAFF. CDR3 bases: TGCGCCAGCAGCCAAGGAGGGACAGGGTGGAAGGACACTGAAGCTTTCTTT.

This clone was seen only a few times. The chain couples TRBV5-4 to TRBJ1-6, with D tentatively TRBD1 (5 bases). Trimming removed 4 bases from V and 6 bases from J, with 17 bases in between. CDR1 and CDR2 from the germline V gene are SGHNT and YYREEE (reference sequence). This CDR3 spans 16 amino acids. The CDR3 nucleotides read TGTGCCAGCAGCCCGACTCCACAGGATCGTAATTCACCCCTCCACTTT. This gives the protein CASSPTPQDRNSPLHF.

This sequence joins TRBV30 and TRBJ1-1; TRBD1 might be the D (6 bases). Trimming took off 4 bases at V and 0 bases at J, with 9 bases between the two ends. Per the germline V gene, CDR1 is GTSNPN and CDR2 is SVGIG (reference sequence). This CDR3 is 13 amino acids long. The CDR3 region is CAWNRVVNTEAFF. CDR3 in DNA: TGTGCCTGGAACAGGGTAGTGAACACTGAAGCTTTCTTT.

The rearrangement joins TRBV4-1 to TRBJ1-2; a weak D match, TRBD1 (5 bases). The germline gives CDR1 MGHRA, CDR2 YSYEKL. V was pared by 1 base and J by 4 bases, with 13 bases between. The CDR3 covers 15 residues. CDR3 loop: CASSQAAGGIYGYTF. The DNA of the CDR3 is TGCGCCAGCAGCCAAGCCGCGGGGGGGATCTATGGCTACACCTTC.

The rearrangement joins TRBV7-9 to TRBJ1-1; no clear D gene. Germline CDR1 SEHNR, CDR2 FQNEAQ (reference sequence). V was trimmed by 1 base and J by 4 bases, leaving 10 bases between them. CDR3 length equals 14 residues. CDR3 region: CASSLELMSTEAFF. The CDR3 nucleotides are TGTGCCAGCAGCTTAGAACTTATGTCCACTGAAGCTTTCTTT.

In DNA form, the CDR3 reads TGTGCCAGCAGTTCCAGGGGGCCCTACGAGCAGTACTTC. Translation gives CASSSRGPYEQYF. This chain uses TRBV27 with TRBJ2-7, with 8 bases fitting TRBD1. The CDR3 length is 13 residues. In germline, CDR1 is MNHEY, CDR2 SMNVEV (reference sequence). The J segment lost 2 bases and the V segment lost 4 bases, leaving 1 base of the junction unmatched.

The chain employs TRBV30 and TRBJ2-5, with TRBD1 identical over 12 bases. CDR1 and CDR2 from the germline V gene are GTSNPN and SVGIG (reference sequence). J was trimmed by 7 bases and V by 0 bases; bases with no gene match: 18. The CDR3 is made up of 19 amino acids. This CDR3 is CAWSVMGPLGDRGRGTQYF. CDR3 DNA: TGTGCCTGGAGTGTAATGGGGCCGTTGGGGGACAGGGGGCGCGGGACCCAGTACTTC.

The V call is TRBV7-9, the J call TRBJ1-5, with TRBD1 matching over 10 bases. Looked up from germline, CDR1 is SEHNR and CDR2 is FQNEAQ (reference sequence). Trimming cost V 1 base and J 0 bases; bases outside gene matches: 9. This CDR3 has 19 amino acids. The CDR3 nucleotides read TGTGCCAGCAGCTTAGTCCGGGACAGGGGCCCTTCTAGCAATCAGCCCCAGCATTTT. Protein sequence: CASSLVRDRGPSSNQPQHF.

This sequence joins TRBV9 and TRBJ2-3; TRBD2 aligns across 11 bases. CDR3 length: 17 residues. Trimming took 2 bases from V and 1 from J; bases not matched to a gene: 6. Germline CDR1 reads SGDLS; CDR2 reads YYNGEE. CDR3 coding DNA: TGTGCCAGCAGCGTCGGGTCACTAGCGGGGGGCACAGATACGCAGTATTTT. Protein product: CASSVGSLAGGTDTQYF.

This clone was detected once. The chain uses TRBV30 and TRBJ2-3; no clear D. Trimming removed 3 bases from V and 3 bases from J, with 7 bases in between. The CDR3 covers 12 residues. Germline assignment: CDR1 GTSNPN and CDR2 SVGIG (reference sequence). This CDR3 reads CAWSPRTDTQYF. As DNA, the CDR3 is TGTGCCTGGAGCCCCAGGACAGATACGCAGTATTTT.

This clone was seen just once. CDR3: CAWSVGEAGANVLTF. The CDR3 region has the DNA TGTGCCTGGAGTGTAGGAGAAGCTGGGGCCAACGTCCTGACTTTC. The chain uses TRBV30 and TRBJ2-6; D unresolved. Trimming cost V 0 bases and J 2 bases, with 8 bases left between them. The germline CDR1 and CDR2 sequences are GTSNPN and SVGIG (reference sequence). The CDR3 loop spans 15 amino acids.

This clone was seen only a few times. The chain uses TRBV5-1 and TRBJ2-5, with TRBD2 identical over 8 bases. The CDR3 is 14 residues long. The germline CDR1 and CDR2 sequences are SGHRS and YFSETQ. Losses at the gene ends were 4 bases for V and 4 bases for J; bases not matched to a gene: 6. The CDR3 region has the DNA TGCGCCAGCAGCCCCGGGGGGGCCCCAGAGACCCAGTACTTC. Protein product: CASSPGGAPETQYF.